The clone carrying this T cell receptor beta chain was seen more than once but under ten times. Its antigen remains unidentified. Germline CDR1 reads MNHEY; CDR2 reads SVGEGT. The junction had 7 bases not matched to a gene; V was cut back by 7 bases and J by 4 bases. CDR3 length equals 15 residues. This sample stems from a study of identical twins. Study-level points and caveats: Models predicted too little out-of-frame TCR alpha sharing in monozygotic twins. Abundant beta clonotypes from cord blood bore fewer insertions; memory repertoires lacked this pattern. Researchers reported weaker excess twin sharing in beta out-of-frame sequences.

MiXCR, run by TCRdb on the 5' RACE reads, gives a single entry per CDR3 protein. The sample holds about 470,000 distinct CDR3 sequences, 20% to 25% seen once. These data are also associated with another study on T cells expressing NK-cell markers.

The sequenced sample consisted of CD4+ T cells sorted from blood. The receptor's source is a woman aged 18 to 35 in good health. The chain combines TRBV6-2 or TRBV6-3 with TRBJ1-5, with 10 bases fitting TRBD1. The CDR3 sequence: CASNRQGAGNQPQHF. CDR3 nucleotides: TGTGCCAGCAATCGACAGGGGGCAGGGAATCAGCCCCAGCATTTT.